This section outlines one T cell receptor beta chain sequence together with its context. Antigen unknown. The source of the sample is a study of blood T cells in healthy people across ages. Regarding the study as a whole: As age increased, TCR beta diversity per million T cells fell in a roughly linear fashion.

The CDR3 length is 13 residues. The ends were cut back, 0 bases at V and 9 bases at J, with 6 bases in the middle. Germline V gene data show CDR1 as LGHNA and CDR2 as YSLEER. Primers used in a second PCR of roughly 7 to 12 cycles were a sample-barcoded 5' primer and a J-beta primer mix. TCRdb re-analysed the 5' RACE reads in MiXCR, keeping a single row per CDR3 protein. The sample holds 700,000 or so distinct CDR3 sequences, approximately 40% seen once. The sample was blood. The chain recombines TRBV4-3 with TRBJ1-6; D gene ambiguous. The clonotype was recovered from a man at least 80 years old in good health. The CDR3 here is CASSQEMVSPLHF. The CDR3 nucleotides read TGCGCCAGCAGCCAAGAAATGGTTTCACCCCTCCACTTT.